This T cell receptor beta chain emerged from a study of beta chain features in type 1 diabetes. This clone occurred a few times. The antigen remains undetermined. Expressed TCRB transcripts were sequenced after all isolated RNA was converted to cDNA. Clones were sequenced by immunoSEQ multiplex PCR, and TCRdb holds only the in-frame ones, with some missing. The sample includes fewer than 25,000 clones, around 50% of them seen just once. Broader study findings: Equally in patients and controls, PCR might preferentially amplify shorter templates.

Sequenced sample: stem cell memory CD4+ T cells from blood. This sequence originates from a man between 18 and 35 years old in good health.

This chain's CDR3 is CASSLYMQGAYEQYF. CDR3 sequence (DNA): TGTGCCAGCAGCCTTTACATGCAGGGCGCCTACGAGCAGTACTTC. The J gene is TRBJ2-7, the V gene TRBV4-2; tentative D call: TRBD1 (5 bases). CDR3 length: 15 amino acids. V lost 4 bases to trimming and J lost 2 bases, with 15 bases between them. Germline V lookup: CDR1 LGHNA, CDR2 YNFKEQ.